The entry below describes one T cell receptor (beta chain). Its antigen is as yet unknown. Responder and stimulator cells in the mixed lymphocyte reaction were cultured together for more than five days at 37°C. This entry belongs to a study of siplizumab effects on memory and regulatory T cells. TCRdb's table, derived via immunoSEQ multiplex PCR, lists solely in-frame clones and lacks some. Of approximately 20,000 clones listed, approximately 40% are singletons. CDR3 length equals 15 residues. Per the germline V gene, CDR1 is SGHAT and CDR2 is FQNNGV. V lost 3 bases and J lost 4; bases outside the gene matches: 8.

This rearrangement joins TRBV11-2 to TRBJ2-7; 8 bases are shared with TRBD2. Source material: CFSE-low (dividing) CD4+ T cells sorted from an allogeneic mixed lymphocyte reaction. The receptor was isolated from a human donor in good health; the cells came from an allogeneic mixed lymphocyte reaction. Some clones in this sample may be carry-over from other donors' samples. The CDR3 spells CASSFREGPMYEQYF. The CDR3 DNA follows: TGTGCCAGCAGCTTCCGGGAGGGCCCGATGTACGAGCAGTACTTC.